This entry features one TCR beta chain sequence. Bulk CD8+ and CD4+ cells came from magnetic negative isolation; CD8+ TEMRA by FACS. Reverse transcription used about 0.45 to 1 ug RNA and random hexamers. An immunoSEQ multiplex PCR generated amplified TCR beta CDR3 products spanning 54 Vbeta and 13 Jbeta. Via MiXCR, TCRdb re-called the immunoSEQ multiplex PCR reads, giving one row per CDR3 protein. The table has approximately 120,000 distinct CDR3 sequences, over 90% seen once. This entry is derived from a study of CD8 T cells in Susac syndrome. This CDR3 region has 14 residues. Trimming shortened V by 4 bases and J by 6 bases, and 14 bases separated the two germline ends. The germline V gene has CDR1 SGHNT and CDR2 YYREEE (reference sequence).

The rearrangement links TRBV5-4 to TRBJ1-3, with unresolved D. The sample was CD4+ T cells from PBMCs. The clonotype comes from a human donor in good health. The CDR3, as DNA: TGTGCCAGCAGCGAGAGCCGACTCAAAAACACCATATATTTT. It specifies CASSESRLKNTIYF.